This TCR beta chain was found in a study of cytomegalovirus exposure and HLA in healthy donors. General study results and limits: 150 or so TCR beta chains were listed as cytomegalovirus-associated.

A note on this clone: Antigen: not known.

The CDR3 is made up of 14 amino acids. V shed 3 bases and J 6 bases; nucleotides not matched to a gene: 3. In germline, CDR1 is MGHRA, CDR2 YSYEKL. Method: immunoSEQ multiplex PCR; TCRdb's copy keeps in-frame clones and lacks some. Of about 110,000 clones listed, 70% to 90% are singletons. The sample taken for sequencing was PBMCs. The rearrangement links TRBV4-1 to TRBJ2-2; 8 nucleotides match TRBD2. The receptor comes from a woman aged 18-35 years in good health and CMV-seropositive. The CDR3 DNA follows: TGCGCCAGCAGCCAGACCGGGGGGGCCGGGGAGCTGTTTTTT. Translating it yields CASSQTGGAGELFF.